This TCR beta chain was profiled in a study of blood T cell repertoires in COVID-19. About the study: Whether acute or convalescent, the COVID-19 samples came from the United States, Italy and Spain. PBMCs, B-cell-depleted T cells, or T cells provided the cDNA or gDNA that made up the material.

V lost 10 bases, J lost 4 bases, and 3 bases stayed unmatched. The CDR3 has 12 amino acids. Germline lookup yields CDR1 LNHDA and CDR2 SQIVND (reference sequence). Source study methods: Estimation of nucleated cell counts was performed using reference gene primer amplification. Some clones are missing from TCRdb's copy, which holds only in-frame ones; the method was immunoSEQ multiplex PCR. From that table come the V and J calls and clone size; the DNA was used to work out D and trimming. The table has fewer than 200,000 clones, 84% seen once. This TCR was sampled from a middle-aged man who had recovered from COVID-19. The chain employs TRBV19 and TRBJ1-5, with 8 bases lining up with TRBD1. The sample comprised peripheral blood. This CDR3 is CATGDRNQPQHF. Here the CDR3 DNA reads TGTGCCACGGGGGACAGGAATCAGCCCCAGCATTTT. Complete variable domain (other parts from reference TRBV19 and TRBJ1-5): DGGITQSPKYLFRKEGQNVTLSCEQNLNHDAMYWYRQDPGQGLRLIYYSQIVNDFQKGDIAEGYSVSREKKESFPLTVTSAQKNPTAFYLCATGDRNQPQHFGDGTRLSIL.